This TCR beta chain was profiled in a study of blood T cells in healthy people across ages. With a J-beta primer mix and a sample-barcoded 5' primer, a second PCR ran about 7 to 11 cycles. TCRdb passed the 5' RACE reads through MiXCR, listing each CDR3 protein once. The profile shows 890,000 or so distinct CDR3 sequences, around 62% of them singletons. The CDR3 is made up of 14 amino acids. CDR1 and CDR2 from the germline V gene are LGHNA and YNFKEQ. The chain is built from TRBV4-2 and TRBJ2-7, with D perhaps matching TRBD1 or TRBD2 (5 bases each). Near its end, the DNA agrees better with TRBJ2-5, so the J call may be wrong. This receptor was identified in a man aged 30-40 years in good health. Sequenced input: blood. This chain's CDR3 is CASSQRGRRETQYF. CDR3 nucleotides: TGTGCCAGCAGCCAACGGGGACGGCGAGAGACCCAGTACTTC.